Shown below are 24 T cell receptor beta chains from a single sample sequenced in a study of T cell responses to AZD1222 COVID-19 vaccine. Assay: immunoSEQ multiplex PCR; the TCRdb copy retains only in-frame clones and omits some. The sample consists of some 170,000 clones, around nine tenths of them appearing once. The sample in question was peripheral blood, obtained on day 0 of AZD1222 vaccination. The receptors here all came from an adult in good health.

The chain employs TRBV10-3 and TRBJ2-3; TRBD2 matches at 10 bases. The V and J ends lost 3 bases and 2 bases, in that order; junction bases with no gene match: 8. The CDR3 extends over 17 amino acids. Germline CDR1 and CDR2: ENHRY and SYGVKD. The CDR3 sequence is CAISDPTGTSVTDTQYF. CDR3 in DNA: TGTGCCATCAGTGACCCTACCGGGACTAGCGTCACAGATACGCAGTATTTT.

CDR3 amino acids: CASSSGPTAATNEKLFF. The CDR3 DNA is TGCGCCAGCAGCTCCGGACCTACTGCTGCAACTAATGAAAAACTGTTTTTT. The V call is TRBV5-1, the J call TRBJ1-4; D not resolved. Germline CDR1 SGHRS, CDR2 YFSETQ. V was shortened by 3 bases and J by 0 bases, with 15 bases between the two germline ends. The CDR3 is made up of 17 amino acids.

This chain connects TRBV6-2 or TRBV6-3 to TRBJ2-1; weak D call: TRBD1 (6 bases). Trimming removed 3 bases from V and 9 bases from J, with 12 bases in between. Per germline, CDR1 MNHEY and CDR2 SVGEGT. The CDR3 extends over 13 amino acids. The CDR3 nucleotides are TGTGCCAGCAGTTATTTTGGGGGCCGTGAGCAGTTCTTC. It specifies CASSYFGGREQFF.

The V gene is TRBV7-2, the J gene TRBJ2-7; D is unclear. The CDR3 is 13 residues long. The germline V gene has CDR1 SGHTA and CDR2 FQGNSA. V was shortened by 3 bases and J by 3 bases, with 9 bases between the two germline ends. The CDR3 spells CASSFQVYYEQYF. The CDR3 DNA is TGTGCCAGCAGCTTCCAGGTGTACTACGAGCAGTACTTC.

In nucleotides, the CDR3 is TGTGCCTGGAGTCCTCAGGGGGGCTCACCCCTCCACTTT. It codes for CAWSPQGGSPLHF. The chain combines TRBV30 with TRBJ1-6; 7 positions match TRBD1. V lost 2 bases and J lost 10; bases outside the gene matches: 5. The germline V gene encodes CDR1 GTSNPN and CDR2 SVGIG (reference sequence). The CDR3 spans 13 residues.

V is TRBV19 and J is TRBJ1-4, with no clear D. Germline V lookup: CDR1 LNHDA, CDR2 SQIVND (reference sequence). The CDR3 spans 12 residues. V was trimmed by 8 bases and J by 4 bases, leaving 8 bases between them. CDR3: CASSLNNEKLFF. The CDR3 nucleotides read TGTGCCAGTTCCCTGAATAATGAAAAACTGTTTTTT.

The chain employs TRBV9 and TRBJ2-7; TRBD1 agrees at 9 bases. CDR1 is SGDLS and CDR2 is YYNGEE in the germline V gene. The CDR3 spans 14 residues. V trimming: 4 bases; J trimming: 2 bases; junction bases outside the gene matches: 4. This chain's CDR3 is CASSFGTGPYEQYF. CDR3 sequence (DNA): TGTGCCAGCAGCTTCGGGACAGGGCCCTACGAGCAGTACTTC.

The chain combines TRBV27 with TRBJ1-6; a weak D match, TRBD1 (6 bases). Germline assignment: CDR1 MNHEY and CDR2 SMNVEV (reference sequence). The V end lost 5 bases, the J end lost 0 bases, and 14 bases lay between the germline ends. The CDR3 extends over 17 amino acids. CDR3 nucleotides: TGTGCCAGCAGTGCAAAGACAGGAGCCTCCTATAATTCACCCCTCCACTTT. Residues: CASSAKTGASYNSPLHF.

V is TRBV30 and J is TRBJ1-1, with D unresolved. The CDR3 sequence is 15 residues long. Germline V gene sequence: CDR1 GTSNPN, CDR2 SVGIG (reference sequence). The V gene lost 0 bases and the J gene lost 0 bases, with 11 bases spanning the gap. CDR3 nucleotides: TGTGCCTGGAGTGTCGGAGAACCTCTGAACACTGAAGCTTTCTTT. It encodes CAWSVGEPLNTEAFF.

The chain joins TRBV27 to TRBJ1-1; possible D gene TRBD1, 6 bases. The V and J ends lost 2 bases and 5 bases respectively, with 18 bases between them. The CDR3 runs 16 residues. Germline-derived CDR1 and CDR2 are MNHEY and SMNVEV (reference sequence). For the CDR3, the DNA is TGTGCCAGCAGTTTACTCGTTGGCGGGGGCAGTACTGAAGCTTTCTTT. Its protein product is CASSLLVGGGSTEAFF.

V usage is TRBV6-1 and J usage is TRBJ1-5; 9 nucleotides match TRBD1. Germline V gene sequence: CDR1 MNHNS, CDR2 SASEGT. The V segment lost 3 bases and the J segment 3 bases; nucleotides outside the gene matches: 6. The length of the CDR3 is 16 residues. The CDR3 sequence is CASSEDRGETNQPQHF. The CDR3 region has the DNA TGTGCCAGCAGTGAGGACAGGGGCGAAACCAATCAGCCCCAGCATTTT.

This chain uses TRBV19 with TRBJ1-1; D unclear. Germline V gives CDR1 LNHDA, CDR2 SQIVND (reference sequence). This CDR3 has 14 amino acids. Trimming removed 1 base at V and 4 bases at J, with 10 bases between. In DNA, the CDR3 is TGTGCCAGTAGTATAGGGGAAGGTAGCACTGAAGCTTTCTTT. It is translated as CASSIGEGSTEAFF.

This chain joins TRBV27 and TRBJ2-3; 7 positions match TRBD2. J lost 0 bases, V lost 3 bases, and 12 bases had no gene match. The CDR3 is 18 residues long. The germline gives CDR1 MNHEY, CDR2 SMNVEV (reference sequence). The CDR3 loop is CASSFLFRGSGSTDTQYF. In DNA, the CDR3 is TGTGCCAGCAGTTTTTTGTTTCGGGGTAGCGGGAGCACAGATACGCAGTATTTT.

The V gene is TRBV6-1, the J gene TRBJ1-5; possibly TRBD1 for D (6 bases). V dropped 2 bases and J dropped 7 bases, with 12 bases sitting between them. Germline lookup yields CDR1 MNHNS and CDR2 SASEGT. The CDR3 is made up of 14 amino acids. CDR3 sequence: CASSELGGQQPQHF. The DNA for the CDR3 is TGTGCCAGCAGTGAACTCGGGGGCCAACAGCCCCAGCATTTT.

The chain uses TRBV6-1 and TRBJ1-3, with a weak D call TRBD1 (5 bases). The CDR3 has 16 residues. Trimming took 0 bases from V and 0 from J, leaving 9 bases between them. Germline CDR1 MNHNS, CDR2 SASEGT. The CDR3 spells CASSEAVGGSGNTIYF. The CDR3 DNA reads as TGTGCCAGCAGTGAAGCGGTGGGGGGCTCTGGAAACACCATATATTTT.

J is TRBJ1-1 and V is TRBV23-1; D gene uncertain. TRBV23-1 is an ORF; its function is uncertain. V lost 0 bases and J lost 3, with 11 bases in between. This CDR3 has 15 residues. The CDR3 protein is CASSQSARPDTEAFF. The CDR3 DNA follows: TGCGCCAGCAGTCAATCGGCGAGACCGGACACTGAAGCTTTCTTT.

The chain combines TRBV6-5 with TRBJ2-7, with D uncertain. Per the germline V gene, CDR1 is MNHEY and CDR2 is SVGAGI. V shed 5 bases and J shed 3 bases, with 17 bases lying between them. This CDR3 contains 15 residues. This chain's CDR3 is CASSPRQGRVYEQYF. The CDR3, as DNA: TGTGCCAGCAGTCCTAGACAAGGACGGGTCTACGAGCAGTACTTC.

This sequence joins TRBV24-1 and TRBJ2-3, with D perhaps being TRBD1 or TRBD2 (5 bases each). Per germline, CDR1 KGHDR and CDR2 SFDVKD. The CDR3 extends over 13 amino acids. The V gene lost 9 bases and the J gene lost 5 bases, with 14 bases spanning the gap. The CDR3 nucleotides read TGTGCCACCGGGGACGGGGCGAAAGATACGCAGTATTTT. It is translated as CATGDGAKDTQYF.

This chain uses TRBV28 with TRBJ2-5, with a possible D match to TRBD1 (5 bases). CDR3 length: 19 residues. Trimming left V 3 bases short and J 1 base short, with 24 bases between. Per germline, CDR1 MDHEN and CDR2 SYDVKM. The CDR3 DNA sequence: TGTGCCAGCAGTTTCCGAAGTAGGGTAGGGGTTCGTACCCAAGAGACCCAGTACTTC. Amino acid sequence: CASSFRSRVGVRTQETQYF.

The gene calls are TRBV30 and TRBJ2-2, with D unresolved. Germline loops: CDR1 GTSNPN, CDR2 SVGIG (reference sequence). The CDR3 is made up of 15 amino acids. The V and J ends lost 0 bases and 3 bases respectively, with 11 bases between them. The CDR3 nucleotides are TGTGCCTGGAGTGTAAGGAAGACCTACACCGGGGAGCTGTTTTTT. This codes for CAWSVRKTYTGELFF.

As to this clone: This sample includes further DNA sequences coding for the same CDR3. J is TRBJ1-5 and V is TRBV18; D unresolved. This CDR3 contains 14 residues. The V and J ends lost 3 bases and 2 bases respectively, with 8 bases between them. CDR1 is KGHSH, CDR2 LQKENI, per germline. Here the CDR3 DNA reads TGTGCCAGCTCACCGTCCGGGGGCAATCAGCCCCAGCATTTT. Protein sequence: CASSPSGGNQPQHF. The full variable domain, in which reference TRBV18 and TRBJ1-5 provide the parts outside the CDR3, is NAGVMQNPRHLVRRRGQEARLRCSPMKGHSHVYWYRQLPEEGLKFMVYLQKENIIDESGMPKERFSAEFPKEGPSILRIQQVVRGDSAAYFCASSPSGGNQPQHFGDGTRLSIL.

The rearrangement uses TRBV6-5 and TRBJ1-2; unclear D gene. CDR3 length equals 12 residues. Germline V gives CDR1 MNHEY, CDR2 SVGAGI. The ends were cut back, 5 bases at V and 8 bases at J, with 12 bases in the middle. The CDR3 DNA is TGTGCCAGCAGTCCCCTCCTTGGAGGCTACACCTTC. Protein product: CASSPLLGGYTF.

The chain recombines TRBV5-8 with TRBJ1-5; D not resolved. Germline V gene data show CDR1 as SGHTS and CDR2 as YDEGEE. With 4 bases removed from V and 5 bases from J, the gap between germline ends came to 10 bases. This CDR3 has 13 amino acids. Written as DNA, the CDR3 is TGTGCCAGCAGCCCGGCATGGGATCAGCCCCAGCATTTT. Amino acid sequence: CASSPAWDQPQHF.

The chain has TRBV7-6 and TRBJ2-3; no firm D call. The CDR3 is 15 residues long. Germline V gene data show CDR1 as SGHVS and CDR2 as FNYEAQ. Deletions cut 0 bases from V and 0 bases from J, with 7 bases between. The CDR3 loop reads CASSLADGSTDTQYF. In DNA, the CDR3 is TGTGCCAGCAGCTTAGCGGACGGAAGCACAGATACGCAGTATTTT.